The present T cell receptor (beta chain) was sequenced within a study of beta chain features in type 1 diabetes. Study background: No patient-donor differences in age, gender, total cells or subset yield.

The V gene's germline CDR1 is SGDLS and CDR2 YYNGEE. The V gene lost 0 bases and the J gene lost 6 bases, with 9 bases spanning the gap. CDR3 size: 13 residues. Study results and limitations: Type 1 diabetes patients had fewer VDJ junction insertions and more deletions. In every one of the four CD4+ subsets, TCRB CDR3s were moderately but significantly shorter in Type 1 diabetes patients.

This clone was detected only a few times. What it recognizes is unknown. Expressed TCRB transcripts were sequenced, since all the RNA that had been isolated was reverse transcribed. Here immunoSEQ multiplex PCR was the method, and the copy in TCRdb shows in-frame clones only, minus some. There are under 400,000 clones in the sample; about 15% occur only once, and 5.5% to 7.5% lies in the top ten. V usage is TRBV9 and J usage is TRBJ1-1; no reliable D call. The clonotype comes from a young man in good health. The specimen was central memory CD4+ T cells from blood. This CDR3 reads CASSVGGPSEAFF. The CDR3 bases are TGTGCCAGCAGCGTAGGGGGTCCGTCTGAAGCTTTCTTT.